This T cell receptor beta chain emerged from a study of post-analysis software for immune sequencing data. About the study: Included among the disease courses, which were recorded for the cohort, were relapsing-remitting, secondary progressive and progressive-relapsing multiple sclerosis.

This clonotype was recorded a few times. The antigen remains unidentified. Prepared libraries of TCR beta cDNA carried unique molecular identifiers. Hundreds of thousands of cDNA molecules came from roughly 1 to 10 million T cells. From the PCR reads, TCRdb called clonotypes with MiXCR, one entry per CDR3 protein. The sample has some 370,000 distinct CDR3 sequences; roughly 38% are singletons. With 6 bases clipped from V and 8 bases from J, the junction kept 8 bases outside the gene matches. This CDR3 comprises 15 residues. Germline CDR1 and CDR2: MNHEY and SVGEGT. The study's findings and limits: Samples from one preparation batch, clustered by F measure, grouped strongly together. Multiple sclerosis patients showed significantly lower normalized Chao1 diversity than controls did. Controls had lower frequencies than patients of about 5 TRBV segments, which included TRBV5-6, TRBV5-1 and TRBV20-1.

The chain couples TRBV6-2 or TRBV6-3 to TRBJ2-1, with 12 bases identical to TRBD2. This TCR was sampled from a girl between 5 and 17 years old with multiple sclerosis. The sample taken for sequencing was blood. CDR3 nucleotides: TGTGCCAGCAGCCCATCTAGCGGGGGGGCATATGAGCAGTTCTTC. Translated, it gives CASSPSSGGAYEQFF.